These T cell receptor beta chains were read from a single sample in a study of blood T cell repertoires in COVID-19. TCRdb's table, derived via immunoSEQ multiplex PCR, lists solely in-frame clones and lacks some. The sample shows about 140,000 clones, roughly 84% of them seen only once. Sequences were obtained from peripheral blood. Source of these receptors: a woman in her fifties or sixties with acute or convalescent COVID-19. CDR3s include the opening cysteine and the closing phenylalanine or tryptophan. The D gene is left open where the match is weak. A row's size may be missing; if present it is once, few, many or a size class.

j_call clone_size d_call cdr3_length v_call cdr3_nt cdr3_aa
TRBJ2-5 - TRBD1 16 TRBV24-1 TGTGCCACCAGTGACACGAGAGGGGGCGGCCAAGAGACCCAGTACTTC CATSDTRGGGQETQYF
TRBJ2-3 - - 14 TRBV4-2 TGTGCCAGCAGCCAAGGTGGGCTCCCAGATACGCAGTATTTT CASSQGGLPDTQYF
TRBJ1-5 once - 13 TRBV30 TGTGCCTGGAGCCTTCAGTCGAATCAGCCCCAGCATTTT CAWSLQSNQPQHF
TRBJ1-1 - - 14 TRBV28 TGTGCCAGCAGACCCGGAGGGGTGGACACTGAAGCTTTCTTT CASRPGGVDTEAFF
TRBJ2-3 once - 14 TRBV10-2 TGCGCCAGCAGTGTGATCGGGGGCACAGATACGCAGTATTTT CASSVIGGTDTQYF
TRBJ2-6 - TRBD1 17 TRBV27 TGTGCCAGCAGCCGCGGGACAGGGGGCTCTGGGGCCAACGTCCTGACTTTC CASSRGTGGSGANVLTF
TRBJ2-5 - - 11 TRBV5-6 TGTGCCAGCACCAAAAGCGGGACCCAGTACTTC CASTKSGTQYF
TRBJ2-3 - TRBD2 15 TRBV5-1 TGCGCCAGCAGCCCAGGACTAGCGGGGGCAGATACGCAGTATTTT CASSPGLAGADTQYF
TRBJ2-7 - - 14 TRBV28 TGTGCCAGCAGTTTATCAGGCAGGGCTGCCGAGCAGTACTTC CASSLSGRAAEQYF
TRBJ2-2 - - 14 TRBV3-1/TRBV3-2 TGTGCCAGCAGCCAAGCGAGGAACACCGGGGAGCTGTTTTTT CASSQARNTGELFF
TRBJ1-6 - - 15 TRBV5-6 TGTGCCAGCAGCCTGGACCCAATGAGCAATTCACCCCTCCACTTT CASSLDPMSNSPLHF
TRBJ2-7 - - 14 TRBV3-1/TRBV3-2 TGTGCCAGCAGCCAGAAACCCATTGGCAACGAGCAGTACTTC CASSQKPIGNEQYF
TRBJ1-2 - - 14 TRBV5-8 TGTGCCAGCAGCTTGTTACAGGCGTGGGATGGCTACACCTTC CASSLLQAWDGYTF
TRBJ2-1 - - 16 TRBV6-2/TRBV6-3 TGTGCCAGCAGTAACTACAGGGAGGGCAGCTACAATGAGCAGTTCTTC CASSNYREGSYNEQFF
TRBJ1-6 - TRBD1 15 TRBV5-5 TGTGCCAGCAGCTTCACATCGACAGGGAGCGGACCCCTCCACTTT CASSFTSTGSGPLHF
TRBJ2-2 - - 13 TRBV12-3/TRBV12-4 TGTGCCAGCAGTTTTACTAACACCGGGGAGCTGTTTTTT CASSFTNTGELFF
TRBJ2-4 few TRBD1 12 TRBV7-9 TGTGCCAGCAGCGAAGGGACAGAGTTTAAGTACTTC CASSEGTEFKYF
TRBJ2-1 few TRBD1 12 TRBV3-1/TRBV3-2 TGTGCCAGCAGCCGCCCCGGGACAGGGTCCCTCTTC CASSRPGTGSLF
TRBJ2-1 - - 16 TRBV3-1/TRBV3-2 TGTGCCAGCAGTTGGGGGGTAGAAAGCTCCTACAATGAGCAGTTCTTC CASSWGVESSYNEQFF
TRBJ2-5 few TRBD2 18 TRBV9 TGTGCCAGCAGCGTAGAGGGTAGCGGGGGGGCCTCTTCGGAGACCCAGTACTTC CASSVEGSGGASSETQYF
TRBJ2-5 many TRBD1 16 TRBV6-4 TGTGCCAGCAGTGACGGGACAGGGCCTTGGGGAGAGACCCAGTACTTC CASSDGTGPWGETQYF
TRBJ1-5 - - 12 TRBV6-5 TGTGCCACCGGCAGGGGTCATCAGCCCCAGCATTTT CATGRGHQPQHF
TRBJ2-4 - TRBD1 13 TRBV28 TGTGCCAGCAGGGGACAGGGGGCAAACATTCAGTACTTC CASRGQGANIQYF
TRBJ2-2 - TRBD2 18 TRBV9 TGTGCCAGCAGCGTAGAACCATACGGCGGGGGATCGGCCGGGGAGCTGTTTTTT CASSVEPYGGGSAGELFF
TRBJ1-1 once - 16 TRBV30 TGTGCCTGGAGTAAACAGGGTCCCGCTGGTGGCACTGAAGCTTTCTTT CAWSKQGPAGGTEAFF
TRBJ2-5 - TRBD1 15 TRBV28 TGTGCCAGCAGTTTTTCCCGGACAGGTTGGGAGACCCAGTACTTC CASSFSRTGWETQYF
TRBJ2-2 once - 15 TRBV9 TGTGCCAGCAGCGTAACCCCGGCGGTTGCCGGGGAGCTGTTTTTT CASSVTPAVAGELFF
TRBJ2-7 - TRBD1 13 TRBV10-3 TGTGCCATCACCGGGACAGGGGGCTACGAGCAGTACTTC CAITGTGGYEQYF
TRBJ1-1 - TRBD1 15 TRBV19 TGTGCCAGTAACGGACTAAGGGGGCCGGACACTGAAGCTTTCTTT CASNGLRGPDTEAFF
TRBJ2-3 - TRBD2 15 TRBV7-2 TGTGCCAGCAGCTTAGCGGGGGGGATCACAGATACGCAGTATTTT CASSLAGGITDTQYF
TRBJ1-1 once TRBD1 17 TRBV14 TGTGCCAGCAGCCCGGGGACAGGTGGACTCTGGCTCACTGAAGCTTTCTTT CASSPGTGGLWLTEAFF
TRBJ2-3 - - 13 TRBV5-1 TGCGCCAGCAGCTTAGAGAGCACAGATACGCAGTATTTT CASSLESTDTQYF
TRBJ2-1 - TRBD2 16 TRBV4-2 TGTGCCAGCAGCCTCGGACTAGCGGGGGGCCCCAATGAGCAGTTCTTC CASSLGLAGGPNEQFF
TRBJ1-2 - TRBD1 14 TRBV19 TGTGCCAGTAGTATTCCGGGACAGGGTTATGGCTACACCTTC CASSIPGQGYGYTF
TRBJ2-3 - TRBD2 16 TRBV11-3 TGTGCCAGCAGCGCGGGACTAGCGCATAGTACAGATACGCAGTATTTT CASSAGLAHSTDTQYF
TRBJ1-4 - TRBD1 16 TRBV28 TGTGCCAGCAGTCCATTGGGGACAGGGGGAGAAGAAAAACTGTTTTTT CASSPLGTGGEEKLFF
TRBJ1-2 - TRBD1 14 TRBV28 TGTGCCAGCGGCTCGGACAGGGGGTACTATGGCTACACCTTC CASGSDRGYYGYTF
TRBJ2-7 - - 11 TRBV7-2 TGTGCCAGCAGCTCCTCTATCGAGCAGTACTTC CASSSSIEQYF
TRBJ1-2 once - 14 TRBV19 TGTGCCAGTAGACGGACACTGGGTAACTATGGCTACACCTTC CASRRTLGNYGYTF
TRBJ1-6 - TRBD1 15 TRBV27 TGTGCCAGCGGTTCGAGGGGGCCCCTTAATTCACCCCTCCACTTT CASGSRGPLNSPLHF
TRBJ1-2 - - 13 TRBV4-1 TGCGCCAGCAGCGACAGCGCCAACTATGGCTACACCTTC CASSDSANYGYTF
TRBJ2-5 - - 13 TRBV11-2 TGTGCCAGCAGCTTCGGTTACCAAGAGACCCAGTACTTC CASSFGYQETQYF
TRBJ1-2 - TRBD1 14 TRBV13 TGTGCCAGCAGCCGGACAGGGGGAAAGAATGGCTACACCTTC CASSRTGGKNGYTF
TRBJ1-2 - TRBD1 14 TRBV5-1 TGCGCCAGCAGCATGGACAGGAGAAACTATGGCTACACCTTC CASSMDRRNYGYTF
TRBJ2-5 - TRBD1 13 TRBV7-2 TGTGCCAGCAGAGACAGGGTAGGGAAGACCCAGTACTTC CASRDRVGKTQYF
TRBJ1-2 - TRBD1 14 TRBV11-3 TGTGCCAGCAGCGCCGCCGGGACAGGGGGTGGCTACACCTTC CASSAAGTGGGYTF
TRBJ2-5 - - 18 TRBV1 TGCACCAGCAGCCAAGAGTCCGCACAGCGGGGGGGCCGCGAGACCCAGTACTTC CTSSQESAQRGGRETQYF